This is a list of T cell receptor beta chains from one sample in a study of T cell repertoires in cytomegalovirus infection. TCRdb re-called the reads with MiXCR, one entry per CDR3 protein. This sample has about 460,000 distinct CDR3 sequences, with 11% found just once. Specimen: PBMCs. These receptors were taken from a human donor in good health (CMV status not recorded). Some clones in this sample may be carry-over from other donors' samples. The CDR3 runs from the conserved cysteine through the conserved F or W. Each record gives: V gene, clone size, J gene, D gene, CDR3 DNA, CDR3 protein. D genes are given only for firm matches. Rows give clone size only sometimes, using once, few, many, or a class for an expanded clone.

TRBV27	few	TRBJ1-2	TRBD1	TGTGCCAGCAGTTTAACAGGGGGGCACTATGGCTACACCTTC	CASSLTGGHYGYTF
TRBV20-1	many	TRBJ2-1	.	TGCAGTGCTAGGACGGACAATGAGCAGTTCTTC	CSARTDNEQFF
TRBV6-2/TRBV6-3	many	TRBJ2-1	TRBD2	TGTGCCAGCAGTTCGGCTAGCGGGAGGGCCGGGAGCTCCTACAATGAGCAGTTCTTC	CASSSASGRAGSSYNEQFF
TRBV7-9	.	TRBJ1-2	TRBD1	TGTGCCAGCAGCTTAGGAGCACAGGGGGGCTATGGCTACACCTTC	CASSLGAQGGYGYTF
TRBV10-3	many	TRBJ1-5	.	TGTGCCATCAGTGAGAATAGCAATCAGCCCCAGCATTTT	CAISENSNQPQHF
TRBV7-9	many	TRBJ1-1	.	TGTGCCAGCAGCTCGGGGGCCTTGGAAGGGTCCACTGAAGCTTTCTTT	CASSSGALEGSTEAFF
TRBV5-4	many	TRBJ2-7	TRBD2	TGTGCCAGCAGCTTGGCGTCCGGGACTAGCGGGTATTACGAGCAGTACTTC	CASSLASGTSGYYEQYF
TRBV2	many	TRBJ2-7	.	.	CASTSDGTYEQYF
TRBV5-1	.	TRBJ2-5	TRBD1	TGCGCCAGCAGCTCCCGACAGGGGGTACAAGAGACCCAGTACTTC	CASSSRQGVQETQYF
TRBV5-5	.	TRBJ1-1	TRBD1	TGTGCCAGCAGCTTGGTGCAGGGGGCTAACACTGAAGCTTTCTTT	CASSLVQGANTEAFF
TRBV2	many	TRBJ2-7	.	TGTGCCAGCAGTGGGGACGGGTCTCAGGGCTACGAGCAGTACTTC	CASSGDGSQGYEQYF
TRBV7-2	many	TRBJ2-7	.	TGTGCCAGCAGAGCGGCCTCAGTGGAAGAGCAGTACTTC	CASRAASVEEQYF
TRBV5-5	many	TRBJ2-1	.	TGTGCCAGCAGTCAAATCAATGAGCAGTTCTTC	CASSQINEQFF
TRBV28	many	TRBJ2-6	.	TGTGCCAGCAGTTTAGGAGCGGGCGGGGCCAACGTCCTGACTTTC	CASSLGAGGANVLTF
TRBV6-5	many	TRBJ2-1	.	TGTGCCAGCCGCCTTCGGGGATTCTCCTACAATGAGCAGTTCTTC	CASRLRGFSYNEQFF